Below are 7 T cell receptor beta chains sequenced from a single sample in a study of T cells in Graves' hyperthyroidism and ophthalmopathy. Amplified TCR beta CDR3 regions derived from RNA transcripts. A set of HTBI primers served as the primers for a first-round RT-PCR of the TCR CDR3. TCRdb used MiXCR to reprocess the multiplex PCR reads, holding one entry per CDR3 protein. The table shows hundreds of thousands of distinct CDR3 sequences, with approximately 15% occurring only once. Sequenced input: blood. The receptors were gathered from a woman between 25 and 40 years old with Graves' hyperthyroidism.

This clonotype has a handful of counts. The V and J genes are TRBV20-1 and TRBJ1-2; TRBD1 matches at 10 bases. The CDR3 is 13 residues long. Germline V gene data show CDR1 as DFQATT and CDR2 as SNEGSKA (reference sequence). In nucleotides, the CDR3 is TGCAGCCTCGACAGGGGGCGTTTCTATGGCTACACCTTC. Protein: CSLDRGRFYGYTF.

The V and J genes are TRBV9 and TRBJ2-2; D not resolved. The CDR3 consists of 12 residues. In germline, CDR1 is SGDLS, CDR2 YYNGEE. Trimming stripped 5 bases from V and 7 bases from J, with 9 bases between. CDR3 sequence reads: CASRPEGGELFF. The CDR3 DNA sequence: TGTGCCAGCAGACCGGAAGGCGGGGAGCTGTTTTTT.

This chain links TRBV13 with TRBJ1-4, with 11 positions matching TRBD1. The CDR3 is 15 residues long. V was clipped by 3 bases and J by 8 bases; unmatched bases: 5. Germline CDR1 is PRHDT and CDR2 is FYEKMQ (reference sequence). The CDR3 reads CASSFGQGAREKLFF. The CDR3 DNA sequence: TGTGCCAGCAGCTTCGGACAGGGGGCTCGAGAAAAACTGTTTTTT.

As concerns this clonotype: The junction does not match germline at one end; this may be a read error. The rearrangement uses TRBV4-1 and TRBJ2-7; D may match TRBD1 or TRBD2 (5 bases each). The CDR3 consists of 16 residues. From germline, CDR1 is MGHRA and CDR2 YSYEKL. The CDR3, as DNA: TGCGTCAGCAGCCAAGGGACGGAGCGAGGCCTTTACGAGCAGTACTTC. Translated, it gives CVSSQGTERGLYEQYF.

This clonotype has a handful of counts. The conserved phenylalanine or tryptophan is not found at the CDR3 terminus, so this likely reflects a read error. The rearrangement uses TRBV7-9 and TRBJ1-1; D not resolved. V was cut by 1 base and J by 2 bases, with 17 bases left in between. The CDR3 totals 17 residues. Germline V lookup: CDR1 SEHNR, CDR2 FQNEAQ (reference sequence). CDR3 bases: TGTGCCAGCAGCTTAGAGCGGTGGCAGCGCTTAAACACTGAAGCTTTCCTT. Translated, it gives CASSLERWQRLNTEAFL.

In its sample, this clonotype was seen a few times. V and J are TRBV15 and TRBJ2-4; 9 positions match TRBD1. Unmatched junction bases numbered 8, after V lost 2 bases and J lost 6 bases. CDR1 and CDR2 from the germline V gene are LNHNV and YYDKDF (reference sequence). The CDR3 has 16 residues. As DNA, the CDR3 is TGTGCCACCAGCAGACGGACAGGGGAAACCCGAAACATTCAGTACTTC. This translates into CATSRRTGETRNIQYF.

This clonotype has more than one count but fewer than ten. The chain couples TRBV19 to TRBJ1-1; possibly TRBD1 for D (6 bases). This CDR3 has 15 amino acids. Per germline, CDR1 LNHDA and CDR2 SQIVND (reference sequence). V dropped 4 bases and J dropped 1 base, with 13 bases sitting between them. This chain's CDR3 is CASSNGTTSNTEAFF. The CDR3 bases are TGTGCCAGTAGTAATGGGACAACTTCGAACACTGAAGCTTTCTTT. The full variable domain, rest sourced from reference TRBV19 and TRBJ1-1, is DGGITQSPKYLFRKEGQNVTLSCEQNLNHDAMYWYRQDPGQGLRLIYYSQIVNDFQKGDIAEGYSVSREKKESFPLTVTSAQKNPTAFYLCASSNGTTSNTEAFFGQGTRLTVV.